This entry is about one T cell receptor (beta chain). Profiled with immunoSEQ multiplex PCR; TCRdb holds only in-frame clones, not every one. Here the sample spans 65,000 to 75,000 clones, 89% being singletons. V was shortened by 7 bases and J by 2 bases, with 6 bases between the two germline ends. Germline CDR1 LNHDA, CDR2 SQIVND (reference sequence). The CDR3 sequence is 12 residues long. The source of the sample is a study of blood T cell repertoires in COVID-19. The rearrangement uses TRBV19 and TRBJ1-3; no clear D. The sample taken for sequencing was peripheral blood. This receptor was identified in a woman in her fifties or sixties with active COVID-19. The DNA of the CDR3 is TGTGCCAGTAAGAGTCCTGGAAACACCATATATTTT. The encoded protein is CASKSPGNTIYF.